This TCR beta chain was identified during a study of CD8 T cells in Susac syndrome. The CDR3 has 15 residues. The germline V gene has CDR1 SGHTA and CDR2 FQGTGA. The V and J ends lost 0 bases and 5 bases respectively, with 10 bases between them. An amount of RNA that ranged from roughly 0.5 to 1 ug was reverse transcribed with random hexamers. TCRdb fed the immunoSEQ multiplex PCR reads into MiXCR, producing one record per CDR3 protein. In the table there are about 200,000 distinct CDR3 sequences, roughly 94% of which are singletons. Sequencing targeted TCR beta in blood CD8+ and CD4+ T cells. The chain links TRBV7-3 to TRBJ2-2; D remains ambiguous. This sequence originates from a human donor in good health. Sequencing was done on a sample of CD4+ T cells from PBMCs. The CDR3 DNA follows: TGTGCCAGCAGCTTAACGGGAATAGCAACCGGGGAGCTGTTTTTT. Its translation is CASSLTGIATGELFF.